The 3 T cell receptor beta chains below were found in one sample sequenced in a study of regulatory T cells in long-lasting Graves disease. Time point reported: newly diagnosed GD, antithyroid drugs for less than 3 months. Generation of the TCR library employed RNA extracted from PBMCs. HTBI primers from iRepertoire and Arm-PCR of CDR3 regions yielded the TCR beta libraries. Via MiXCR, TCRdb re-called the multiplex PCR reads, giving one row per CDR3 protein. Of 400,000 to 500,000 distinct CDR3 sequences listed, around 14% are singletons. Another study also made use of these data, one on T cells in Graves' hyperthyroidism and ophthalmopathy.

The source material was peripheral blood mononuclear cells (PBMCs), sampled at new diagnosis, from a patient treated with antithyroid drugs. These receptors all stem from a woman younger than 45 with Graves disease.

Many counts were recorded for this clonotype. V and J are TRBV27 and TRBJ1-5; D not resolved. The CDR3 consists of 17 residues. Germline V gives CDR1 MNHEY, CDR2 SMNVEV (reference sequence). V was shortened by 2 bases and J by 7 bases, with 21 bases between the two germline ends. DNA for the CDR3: TGTGCCAGCAGTTTAAACAGCGTCCCCCTACCGGGGCAGCCCCAGCATTTT. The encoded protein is CASSLNSVPLPGQPQHF.

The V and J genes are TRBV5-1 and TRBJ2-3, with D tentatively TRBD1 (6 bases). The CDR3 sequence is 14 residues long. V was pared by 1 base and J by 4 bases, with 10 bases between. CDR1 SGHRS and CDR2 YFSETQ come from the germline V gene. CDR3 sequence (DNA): TGCGCCAGCAGCTTGTGGGGGCGCGCAGATACGCAGTATTTT. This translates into CASSLWGRADTQYF.

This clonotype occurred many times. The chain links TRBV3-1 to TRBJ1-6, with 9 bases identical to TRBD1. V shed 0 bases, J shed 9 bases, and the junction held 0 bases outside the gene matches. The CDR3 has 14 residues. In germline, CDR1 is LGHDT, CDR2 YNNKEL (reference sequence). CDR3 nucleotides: TGTGCCAGCAGCCAAGAGGGACAGGGTTCACCCCTCCACTTT. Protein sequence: CASSQEGQGSPLHF. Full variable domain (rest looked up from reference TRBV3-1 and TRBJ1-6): DTAVSQTPKYLVTQMGNDKSIKCEQNLGHDTMYWYKQDSKKFLKIMFSYNNKELIINETVPNRFSPKSPDKAHLNLHINSLELGDSAVYFCASSQEGQGSPLHFGNGTRLTVT.